These 4 T cell receptor beta chains were sequenced from one sample in a study of blood T cells in healthy people across ages. Combining a sample-barcoded 5' primer with a J-beta primer mix, a second PCR ran for 7 to 11 cycles. TCRdb reanalysed the 5' RACE reads using MiXCR and keeps one entry per CDR3 protein. The sample consists of roughly 900,000 distinct CDR3 sequences, about 48% of them appearing once. Material for sequencing was blood. Source of these receptors: a man aged 25-45 years in good health.

V and J are TRBV24-1 and TRBJ1-1; the D gene is possibly TRBD1 (5 bases). V dropped 9 bases and J dropped 5 bases, with 15 bases sitting between them. CDR3 size: 13 residues. The germline V gene has CDR1 KGHDR and CDR2 SFDVKD. CDR3 sequence: CATEHPGGTEAFF. CDR3 in DNA: TGTGCCACCGAACACCCCGGGGGGACTGAAGCTTTCTTT.

The rearrangement joins TRBV15 to TRBJ2-1; 9 bases line up with TRBD2. Germline V gene lookup returns CDR1 LNHNV and CDR2 YYDKDF (reference sequence). Germline trimming cut 0 bases from V and 14 bases from J; bases unmatched to any gene: 8. The CDR3 is made up of 14 amino acids. The CDR3 loop reads CATSRDIGGGAEFF. CDR3 in DNA: TGTGCCACCAGCAGAGATATAGGCGGGGGGGCGGAGTTCTTC.

This chain's CDR3 is CASSLEWTAKNIQYF. In DNA, the CDR3 is TGTGCCAGCAGCTTAGAGTGGACAGCTAAAAACATTCAGTACTTC. The chain carries TRBV7-2 and TRBJ2-4, with TRBD1 as a possible D gene (6 bases). The CDR3 sequence is 15 residues long. Trimming shortened V by 1 base and J by 4 bases, and 11 bases separated the two germline ends. Germline V CDR1 and CDR2: SGHTA, FQGNSA.

The chain recombines TRBV10-3 with TRBJ1-1; D uncertain. The CDR3 contains 14 residues. V was trimmed by 4 bases and J by 2 bases, leaving 11 bases between them. Germline assignment: CDR1 ENHRY and CDR2 SYGVKD. As DNA, the CDR3 is TGTGCCATCAGTGGGACCGGGCAAAACACTGAAGCTTTCTTT. Translation: CAISGTGQNTEAFF.